A single T cell receptor (beta chain) is shown here with its context. A junction end diverges from the germline sequence, so it may reflect a read error. TCR beta CDR3 regions were amplified from RNA. First-round RT-PCR with HTBI primers amplified the TCR CDR3 region. Each CDR3 protein is one row after TCRdb ran MiXCR on the multiplex PCR reads. The sample consists of over 500,000 distinct CDR3 sequences, 17% of them appearing once. Germline CDR1 MGHRA, CDR2 YSYEKL. CDR3 length equals 15 residues. This sample was taken from a study of T cells in Graves' hyperthyroidism and ophthalmopathy. Orbital computed tomography and thyroid ultrasound, together with serum TRAb and thyroxine and clinical symptoms, were used for diagnoses.

The sequenced sample was blood. The rearrangement uses TRBV4-1 and TRBJ1-1, with 8 bases matching TRBD1. This clonotype was sampled from a woman younger than 30 with Graves' ophthalmopathy. CDR3: CASSQFDRGGTEVFF. CDR3 nucleotide sequence: TGCGCCAGCAGCCAATTCGACAGGGGCGGAACTGAAGTTTTCTTT.